Presented here are 27 T cell receptor beta chains from one specimen sequenced in a study of shared clonotypes between healthy human individuals. CD8 cells regarded as naive lacked CD45RO, were positively chosen for CCR7, and omitted terminally differentiated effector memory CD45RA+ cells. Profiling relied on immunoSEQ multiplex PCR, and the TCRdb table lists in-frame clones only, not all of them. This sample carries millions of clones, just under 95% of them seen once, and the ten largest clones take 1% to 1.3%. Material: naive CD8+ T cells sorted from blood. These receptors originate from a man younger than 30 in good health.

The rearrangement links TRBV30 to TRBJ2-1; 7 nucleotides agree with TRBD2. There are 14 residues in the CDR3. The J segment lost 5 bases and the V segment lost 7 bases, leaving 11 bases of the junction unmatched. Per the germline V gene, CDR1 is GTSNPN and CDR2 is SVGIG (reference sequence). Here the CDR3 DNA reads TGTGCCTTTTCCAGCGGGATAGGGGACAATGAGCAGTTCTTC. Translation gives CAFSSGIGDNEQFF.

With respect to this clone: This specimen includes other DNA sequences encoding the same CDR3. The V gene is TRBV5-6, the J gene TRBJ2-3; D is undetermined. This CDR3 has 14 residues. CDR1 is SGHDT and CDR2 is YYEEEE in the germline V gene. Trimming removed 0 bases at V and 0 bases at J, with 5 bases between. CDR3 sequence reads: CASSLAGSTDTQYF. The DNA of the CDR3 is TGTGCCAGCAGCTTGGCCGGGAGCACAGATACGCAGTATTTT.

To note about this clone: Other nucleotide sequences in the sample specify the same CDR3. The chain links TRBV28 to TRBJ2-2, with D possibly matching TRBD1 (7 bases). Trimming took off 3 bases at V and 6 bases at J, with 8 bases between the two ends. Germline V gene data show CDR1 as MDHEN and CDR2 as SYDVKM. The CDR3 length is 13 residues. CDR3 DNA: TGTGCCAGCAGTTTCAGGGGGGCCGGGGAGCTGTTTTTT. As protein: CASSFRGAGELFF.

This chain connects TRBV27 to TRBJ2-7; TRBD2 might be the D (6 bases). The CDR3 has 15 amino acids. V lost 7 bases and J lost 4, with 20 bases in between. Germline values: CDR1 MNHEY, CDR2 SMNVEV (reference sequence). The CDR3 protein is CASTITGGGLYEQYF. CDR3 coding DNA: TGTGCCAGCACCATAACTGGTGGGGGACTGTACGAGCAGTACTTC.

The sample holds a few counts of this clone. The CDR3 sequence is CASSVGNTEAFF. The CDR3 coding sequence is TGTGCCAGCAGTGTCGGGAACACTGAAGCTTTCTTT. The chain is built from TRBV2 and TRBJ1-1; D is ambiguous. This CDR3 region has 12 residues. V was cut by 4 bases and J by 1 base, with 4 bases left in between. Per germline, CDR1 SNHLY and CDR2 FYNNEI.

As for this clone: Relative to the germline gene, one junction end is altered; a read error may explain this. The chain links TRBV7-7 to TRBJ2-2; no firm D call. The CDR3 loop spans 12 amino acids. Germline V gene lookup returns CDR1 SSHAT and CDR2 FNYEAQ (reference sequence). The CDR3 is CASSFSAGELFF. Here the CDR3 DNA reads TGTGCTAGCAGCTTCTCGGCCGGGGAGCTGTTTTTT.

The rearrangement links TRBV4-1 to TRBJ2-7; 9 bases fit TRBD1. Trimming removed 3 bases from V and 6 bases from J; junction bases left unmatched: 12. Per germline, CDR1 MGHRA and CDR2 YSYEKL. The CDR3 length is 16 residues. CDR3 residues: CASSHGTGSIGVEQYF. The CDR3 DNA is TGCGCCAGCAGCCACGGGACAGGGTCGATCGGGGTCGAGCAGTACTTC.

The chain combines TRBV4-3 with TRBJ2-1; possible D gene TRBD1, 7 bases. Germline V CDR1 and CDR2: LGHNA, YSLEER. Trimming pared 0 bases from V and 2 bases from J, leaving 14 bases between. The CDR3 consists of 17 residues. For the CDR3, the DNA is TGCGCCAGCAGCCAAGATCGGAGCAGGGGGGCCTACAATGAGCAGTTCTTC. This encodes CASSQDRSRGAYNEQFF.

The chain uses TRBV7-6 and TRBJ2-2; no clear D gene. Germline assignment: CDR1 SGHVS and CDR2 FNYEAQ. The ends were cut back, 5 bases at V and 8 bases at J, with 21 bases in the middle. This CDR3 has 16 amino acids. CDR3 protein: CASSQLNLEAAGELFF. DNA for the CDR3: TGTGCCAGCAGCCAACTAAATCTCGAGGCGGCGGGGGAGCTGTTTTTT.

The rearrangement uses TRBV7-2 and TRBJ2-3; D is possibly TRBD1 or TRBD2 (6 bases each). The CDR3 spans 15 residues. Germline V gene sequence: CDR1 SGHTA, CDR2 FQGNSA. V dropped 0 bases and J dropped 3 bases, with 10 bases sitting between them. As DNA, the CDR3 is TGTGCCAGCAGCTTAGCCCTAGGGGGGACAGATACGCAGTATTTT. Protein: CASSLALGGTDTQYF.

The chain combines TRBV11-1 with TRBJ1-3; no definite D call. This CDR3 has 13 residues. The V and J ends lost 0 bases and 3 bases respectively, with 3 bases between them. Germline-derived CDR1 and CDR2 are SGHAT and FQDESV (reference sequence). The CDR3 coding sequence is TGTGCCAGCAGCTTAGCCGGTGGAAACACCATATATTTT. As protein: CASSLAGGNTIYF. The complete variable domain, with remaining parts taken from reference TRBV11-1 and TRBJ1-3, reads EAEVAQSPRYKITEKSQAVAFWCDPISGHATLYWYRQILGQGPELLVQFQDESVVDDSQLPKDRFSAERLKGVDSTLKIQPAELGDSAMYLCASSLAGGNTIYFGEGSWLTVV.

Comment on this clone: The same CDR3 is also encoded by other DNA sequences in this sample. The V call is TRBV2, the J call TRBJ2-5; D is unresolved. Trimming pared 3 bases from V and 2 bases from J, leaving 4 bases between. Germline V gives CDR1 SNHLY, CDR2 FYNNEI. The CDR3 covers 12 residues. CDR3 amino acids: CASSERQETQYF. In DNA form, the CDR3 reads TGTGCCAGCAGTGAGCGTCAAGAGACCCAGTACTTC.

The chain joins TRBV7-9 to TRBJ1-2; the match to TRBD1 covers 10 bases. Germline CDR1 and CDR2: SEHNR and FQNEAQ (reference sequence). Trimming cost V 5 bases and J 4 bases; bases outside gene matches: 10. The CDR3 sequence is 16 residues long. CDR3 protein: CASSRAGQGRLYGYTF. The DNA for the CDR3 is TGTGCCAGCAGCCGTGCGGGACAGGGGCGCCTCTATGGCTACACCTTC.

This chain links TRBV19 with TRBJ2-7, with 10 positions matching TRBD2. Germline CDR1 is LNHDA and CDR2 is SQIVND (reference sequence). Trimming at V came to 6 bases and at J to 2 bases, leaving 7 bases not matched to a gene. CDR3 length: 15 residues. The CDR3 bases are TGTGCCAGTAGCTCCTGGACTAGCGGAGCCTACGAGCAGTACTTC. It yields the protein CASSSWTSGAYEQYF.

V gene TRBV5-1 combines with J gene TRBJ2-7; 9 nucleotides match TRBD2. Germline trimming cut 0 bases from V and 0 bases from J; bases unmatched to any gene: 1. The V gene's germline CDR1 is SGHRS and CDR2 YFSETQ. There are 15 residues in the CDR3. Written as DNA, the CDR3 is TGCGCCAGCAGCTTGGATAGCGGGAGCTCCTACGAGCAGTACTTC. Protein sequence: CASSLDSGSSYEQYF.

The chain is built from TRBV2 and TRBJ2-7; D call uncertain. The CDR3 length is 18 residues. Deletions cut 2 bases from V and 1 base from J, with 21 bases between. CDR1 is SNHLY and CDR2 is FYNNEI in the germline V gene. CDR3: CASSEYSASTVTSYEQYF. DNA for the CDR3: TGTGCCAGCAGTGAATATTCGGCTTCCACCGTGACTTCCTACGAGCAGTACTTC.

The chain carries TRBV10-3 and TRBJ2-5; 7 bases align to TRBD2. The J segment lost 2 bases and the V segment lost 4 bases, leaving 13 bases of the junction unmatched. This CDR3 contains 17 residues. Germline V lookup: CDR1 ENHRY, CDR2 SYGVKD. CDR3 region: CAISGSSVLARQETQYF. In DNA, the CDR3 is TGTGCCATCAGTGGGTCTTCCGTACTAGCGAGGCAAGAGACCCAGTACTTC.

The chain combines TRBV4-1 with TRBJ2-7; 9 positions match TRBD2. This CDR3 has 16 amino acids. Germline loops: CDR1 MGHRA, CDR2 YSYEKL. Trimming at V came to 2 bases and at J to 3 bases, leaving 8 bases not matched to a gene. Written as DNA, the CDR3 is TGCGCCAGCAGCCAAATTTCTAGCGGGGCCAACTACGAGCAGTACTTC. It yields the protein CASSQISSGANYEQYF.

The CDR3: CASSSRSGAVHYEQYF. The CDR3 DNA sequence: TGTGCCAGCAGTTCCCGATCAGGGGCTGTACACTACGAGCAGTACTTC. The chain combines TRBV27 with TRBJ2-7; D might be TRBD1 (6 bases). V shed 4 bases and J shed 3 bases, with 19 bases lying between them. Germline loops: CDR1 MNHEY, CDR2 SMNVEV (reference sequence). The CDR3 consists of 16 residues.

The rearrangement links TRBV27 to TRBJ1-2, with 8 bases matching TRBD1. The V gene's germline CDR1 is MNHEY and CDR2 SMNVEV (reference sequence). Trimming removed 0 bases from V and 2 bases from J; junction bases left unmatched: 5. The CDR3 totals 16 residues. The CDR3 DNA reads TGTGCCAGCAGTTTATCGCCCAGGACAGGGAACTATGGCTACACCTTC. This sequence encodes CASSLSPRTGNYGYTF.

J is TRBJ1-4 and V is TRBV5-1, with D perhaps TRBD1 (6 bases). Germline CDR1 reads SGHRS; CDR2 reads YFSETQ. Trimming pared 4 bases from V and 0 bases from J, leaving 19 bases between. CDR3 length equals 18 residues. The CDR3 here is CASSPGTISPPTNEKLFF. The CDR3 DNA reads TGCGCCAGCAGCCCGGGGACAATATCCCCACCAACTAATGAAAAACTGTTTTTT.

Comments on this clone: At the DNA level, this CDR3 is encoded by other sequences in the same sample as well. The chain couples TRBV28 to TRBJ1-1, with 9 bases identical to TRBD1. The CDR3 loop spans 14 amino acids. Per the germline V gene, CDR1 is MDHEN and CDR2 is SYDVKM. Trimming cost V 6 bases and J 8 bases; bases outside gene matches: 10. CDR3 loop: CASSLSGQGPEAFF. The CDR3 DNA is TGTGCCAGCAGCCTGTCGGGACAGGGACCGGAAGCTTTCTTT.

The chain carries TRBV7-9 and TRBJ2-5; no clear D. The V gene's germline CDR1 is SEHNR and CDR2 FQNEAQ (reference sequence). V gave up 1 base and J gave up 5 bases, with 17 bases separating them. The CDR3 totals 16 residues. The CDR3 is CASSLVGLGSQETQYF. The CDR3 nucleotides are TGTGCCAGCAGCTTAGTTGGGTTGGGCAGTCAGGAGACCCAGTACTTC. The complete variable domain, with remaining parts taken from reference TRBV7-9 and TRBJ2-5, reads DTGVSQNPRHKITKRGQNVTFRCDPISEHNRLYWYRQTLGQGPEFLTYFQNEAQLEKSRLLSDRFSAERPKGSFSTLEIQRTEQGDSAMYLCASSLVGLGSQETQYFGPGTRLLVL.

The V and J genes are TRBV7-2 and TRBJ2-2, with D possibly being TRBD1 or TRBD2 (5 bases each). The V end was cut by 3 bases, the J end by 4 bases, with 15 bases between. The germline V gene has CDR1 SGHTA and CDR2 FQGNSA. This CDR3 has 16 amino acids. Here the CDR3 reads CASSLGSTGTTGELFF. CDR3 sequence (DNA): TGTGCCAGCAGCTTGGGATCCACTGGGACCACCGGGGAGCTGTTTTTT.

This chain uses TRBV6-6 with TRBJ2-1; 8 nucleotides agree with TRBD2. Germline values: CDR1 MNHNY, CDR2 SVGAGI (reference sequence). This CDR3 contains 15 residues. V shed 7 bases, J shed 4 bases, and the junction held 9 bases outside the gene matches. The CDR3 DNA reads TGTGCCAGCATCAACCCGGCGGGGGGTTACAATGAGCAGTTCTTC. This gives the protein CASINPAGGYNEQFF.

V is TRBV5-4 and J is TRBJ1-6, with 8 bases lining up with TRBD1. There are 12 residues in the CDR3. CDR1 SGHNT and CDR2 YYREEE come from the germline V gene (reference sequence). The CDR3: CAAGQDNSPLHF. The DNA of the CDR3 is TGTGCAGCGGGACAGGATAATTCACCCCTCCACTTT.

This chain links TRBV30 with TRBJ1-1; TRBD1 might be the D (5 bases). Trimming stripped 5 bases from V and 1 base from J, with 11 bases between. There are 13 residues in the CDR3. The V gene's germline CDR1 is GTSNPN and CDR2 SVGIG (reference sequence). The CDR3 DNA sequence: TGTGCCTGGCGGGGGGTTGGGAACACTGAAGCTTTCTTT. Translation gives CAWRGVGNTEAFF.